This T cell receptor (beta chain) appears in the sequencing data of a study of T-cell reconstitution after alpha-beta-depleted transplantation in children (dated by TCRdb to 2016 to 2018). Background on the whole study: The study quantitatively tracked T-cell immune reconstitution after TCRalphabeta/CD19-depleted allogeneic hematopoietic cell transplantation in children using TCR repertoire profiling.

The treatment or condition label of this sample denotes: allogeneic hematopoietic cell transplantation with graft depleted of TCRalphabeta T cells and CD19 B cells. TCRalphabeta/CD19-depleted allogeneic hematopoietic cell grafts were given to the transplant recipients, all of whom were children. What the research found in general, with its limitations: The frequencies of hyperexpanded clones fell over the following months, and after one year, T-cell counts and TCRbeta diversity were mostly attributed to newly produced T cells. Apparently early alphabetaT-cell count recovery about two months after transplant reportedly relied on only several hundred rapidly expanded clones derived from non-depleted graft cells. In some patients, the high TCRbeta diversity seen at day 60 was put down to recipient T cells and intrathymic progenitors that had survived conditioning.

This clonotype appeared many times. Its recognized antigen is unknown. No base quality information exists; no much larger clone differs at one position. The library was prepared using PCR. Instrument on record: Illumina HiSeq 2500. TCR library preparation used molecular barcoding, with unique molecular identifiers applied to normalize quantification of the TCRbeta repertoire. TCRdb itself trimmed the public reads at Q25 with fastp, ran MiXCR and retained productive beta chains. Merged by CDR3 protein, the rows form single entries marked with the most common genes and DNA. This sample lists 700,000 to 950,000 distinct CDR3 sequences; around 15% were detected once. The ten largest clones represent 5% of the sample. The source was PBMCs, mostly from graft donor cells, collected 360 days after TCRalphabeta/CD19-depleted stem cell transplant. This TCR was recovered from a male patient younger than 18 who had a stem cell transplant for acute lymphoblastic leukemia, so the T cells may come from the graft donor.

CDR3 protein: CASSQTSNTGELFF. The sequenced DNA: TGCGCCAGCAGCCAAACTTCGAACACCGGGGAGCTGTTTTTT. The rearrangement combines TRBV4-1 with TRBJ2-2; the D gene is unclear. Inclusive of the bounding cysteine and phenylalanine, the CDR3 is 14 residues long. Only the CDR3 region is kept as DNA, spanning 42 bases read in frame from base 1. CDR1 is given as MGHRA and CDR2 as YSYEKL, both from the germline V gene. V loses 2 bases, J loses 0 bases, and the germline ends lie 4 bases apart.